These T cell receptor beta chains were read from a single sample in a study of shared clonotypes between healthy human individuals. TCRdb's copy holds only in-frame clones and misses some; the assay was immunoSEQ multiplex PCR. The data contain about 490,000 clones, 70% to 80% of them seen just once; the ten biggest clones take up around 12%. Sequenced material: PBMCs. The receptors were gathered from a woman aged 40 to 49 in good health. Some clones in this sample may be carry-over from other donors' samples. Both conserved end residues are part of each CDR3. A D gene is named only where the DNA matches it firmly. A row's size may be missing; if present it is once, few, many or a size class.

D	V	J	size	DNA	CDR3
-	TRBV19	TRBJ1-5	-	TGTGCCAGTATCCCAGGACGCGGGGGGGCGAACGGCAATCAGCCCCAGCATTTT	CASIPGRGGANGNQPQHF
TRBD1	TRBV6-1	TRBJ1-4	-	TGTGCCAGCATAGCCGGGACAGTAAGTGAAAAACTGTTTTTT	CASIAGTVSEKLFF
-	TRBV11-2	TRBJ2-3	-	TGTGCCAGCAGCTTAGATCTAGGAAGGAGGGATACGCAGTATTTT	CASSLDLGRRDTQYF
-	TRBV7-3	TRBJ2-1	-	TGTGCCAGCAGCTTATTTGGGGGCCGCAATGAGCAGTTCTTC	CASSLFGGRNEQFF
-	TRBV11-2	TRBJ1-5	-	TGTGCCAGCAGCTTTGGGTTAGTGGGTCAGCCCCAGCATTTT	CASSFGLVGQPQHF
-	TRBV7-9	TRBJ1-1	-	TGTGCCGGCAGCGGAAAGGACGGGCCCACTGAAGCTTTCTTT	CAGSGKDGPTEAFF
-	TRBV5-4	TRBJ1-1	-	TGTGCCAGCAGACACGGACGGCCGTCGGATGAAGCTTTCTTT	CASRHGRPSDEAFF
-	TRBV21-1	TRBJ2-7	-	TGTGCCAGCAGGCCTAGTATGCTACACGTGTTAGACGAGCAGTACTTC	CASRPSMLHVLDEQYF
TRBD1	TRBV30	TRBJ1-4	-	TGTGCCTGGAGTGTACTGGGGACAGCAACTAATGAAAAACTGTTTTTT	CAWSVLGTATNEKLFF
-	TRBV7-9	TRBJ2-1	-	TGTGCCAGCAGCCTACGTCGTTGGATTAGCGGCTACAATGAGCAGTTCTTC	CASSLRRWISGYNEQFF
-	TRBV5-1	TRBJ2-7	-	TGCGCCAGCAGCTTGGCCGTCAGTACCTACGAGCAGTACTTC	CASSLAVSTYEQYF
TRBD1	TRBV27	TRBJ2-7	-	TGTGCCAGCAGCGCCAGACAGCGAGATACCGAACCCTTACTACGGGACAGCTTAGCCGAGCAGTACTTC	CASSARQRDTEPLLRDSLAEQYF
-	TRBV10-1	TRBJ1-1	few	TGCGCCAGCAGTGATGGTGGAGTAGGCTCTTTGAACACTGAAGCTTTCTTT	CASSDGGVGSLNTEAFF
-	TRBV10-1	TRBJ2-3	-	TGCGCCAGCAGTGACATATCCCGCGGTACGCAGTATTTT	CASSDISRGTQYF
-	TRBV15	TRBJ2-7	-	TGTGCCACCAGCAGAGACCGGGAACAAACAGTCTACGAGCAGTACTTC	CATSRDREQTVYEQYF
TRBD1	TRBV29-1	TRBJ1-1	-	TGCAGCGTTGAGGGACAGAAGAACACTGAAGCTTTCTTT	CSVEGQKNTEAFF
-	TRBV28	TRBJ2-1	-	TGTGCCTGCGGGCCGTGGGGGGGGACACTTAGCTCCTACAATGAGCAGTTCTTC	CACGPWGGTLSSYNEQFF
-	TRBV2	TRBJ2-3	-	TGTGCCAGCAGCCCGTGGGGCGGGGGCACAGATACGCAGTATTTT	CASSPWGGGTDTQYF
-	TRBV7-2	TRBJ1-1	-	TGTGCCAGCAGCTTAGCTCCCCCGAACACTGAAGCTTTCTTT	CASSLAPPNTEAFF
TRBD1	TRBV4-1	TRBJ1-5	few	TGCGCCAGCAGCCAAGGGGACAGGAGTTATAGCAATCAGCCCCAGCATTTT	CASSQGDRSYSNQPQHF
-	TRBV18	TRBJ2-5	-	TGTGCCAGCTCACCAAGGGCCACAAGGGGTCAGGAGACCCAGTACTTC	CASSPRATRGQETQYF
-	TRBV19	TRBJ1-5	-	TGTGCCAGTAGTGTTCCAGGGAATTATCAGCCCCAGCATTTT	CASSVPGNYQPQHF
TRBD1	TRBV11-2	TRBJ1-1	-	TGTGCCAGCAGCACATGGGGGACCGGACAGGGAAAGGCTTTCTTT	CASSTWGTGQGKAFF
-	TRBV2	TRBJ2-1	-	TGTGCCAGCAATGGTGGTGTCCCGGTCGATGAGCAGTTCTTC	CASNGGVPVDEQFF
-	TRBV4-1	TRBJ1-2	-	TGCGCCAGCAGCCAAGTCGCAGGGGTTGGCTACACCTTC	CASSQVAGVGYTF
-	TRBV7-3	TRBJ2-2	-	TGTGCCAGCAGCGCAGGGCTCGCCGGGGAGCTGTTTTTT	CASSAGLAGELFF
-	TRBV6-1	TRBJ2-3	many	TGTGCCAGCAGTGAAGCGCTAGGGGCGCACACAGATACGCAGTATTTT	CASSEALGAHTDTQYF
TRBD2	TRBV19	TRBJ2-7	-	TGTGCCAGTAGTGCCCGTTGGGGCGGGAGGTACGAGCAGTACTTC	CASSARWGGRYEQYF
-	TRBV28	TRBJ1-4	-	TGTGCCAGCAGCCCGAGGGTTGAAAAACTGTTTTTT	CASSPRVEKLFF